This entry lists 18 T cell receptor beta chains sequenced from one sample in a study of beta chain features in type 1 diabetes. The study, taken as a whole, reports: Researchers report that Type 1 diabetes patients had moderately but significantly shorter TCRB CDR3s across all four CD4+ subsets.

The sequenced template was cDNA made from the entire isolated RNA. Sequencing was performed with immunoSEQ multiplex PCR; in TCRdb, only in-frame clones are kept and a portion is missing. The table lists about 700,000 clones, roughly 13% of them singletons. No antigen has been identified for these receptors. Sequencing used naive CD4+ T cells from blood. Source of these receptors: a man between 18 and 29 years old with type 1 diabetes.

The rearrangement joins TRBV30 to TRBJ2-7, with 8 bases fitting TRBD2. The CDR3 spans 15 residues. V was pared by 0 bases and J by 6 bases, with 10 bases of the junction left unmatched. Looked up from germline, CDR1 is GTSNPN and CDR2 is SVGIG (reference sequence). In nucleotides, the CDR3 is TGTGCCTGGAGTGTACGGGAGGGGAGGCGCGGCGAGCAGTACTTC. Translation: CAWSVREGRRGEQYF.

The V and J genes are TRBV19 and TRBJ1-6, with unresolved D. Germline V gene data show CDR1 as LNHDA and CDR2 as SQIVND (reference sequence). This CDR3 has 15 residues. The ends were cut back, 5 bases at V and 7 bases at J, with 15 bases in the middle. The CDR3 coding sequence is TGTGCCAGTAGTGACCCGCGTTTGAGGAATTCACCCCTCCACTTT. Encoded protein: CASSDPRLRNSPLHF.

This clone was detected only a few times. This chain connects TRBV2 to TRBJ1-4, with TRBD1 as a possible D gene (5 bases). The length of the CDR3 is 14 residues. V gave up 3 bases and J gave up 5 bases, with 10 bases separating them. Germline V lookup: CDR1 SNHLY, CDR2 FYNNEI. CDR3 DNA: TGTGCCAGCAGTGAGGGGGGAAAAAATGAAAAACTGTTTTTT. Translated: CASSEGGKNEKLFF. Looking up the rest from reference TRBV2 and TRBJ1-4 gives the full variable domain: EPEVTQTPSHQVTQMGQEVILRCVPISNHLYFYWYRQILGQKVEFLVSFYNNEISEKSEIFDDQFSVERPDGSNFTLKIRSTKLEDSAMYFCASSEGGKNEKLFFGSGTQLSVL.

This clone showed up just a few times. This rearrangement joins TRBV7-2 to TRBJ2-6, with D unresolved. Looked up from germline, CDR1 is SGHTA and CDR2 is FQGNSA. CDR3 length: 15 amino acids. V was trimmed by 2 bases and J by 0 bases, leaving 5 bases between them. CDR3 sequence reads: CASSLRVSGANVLTF. DNA of the CDR3: TGTGCCAGCAGCTTAAGGGTCTCTGGGGCCAACGTCCTGACTTTC.

This clone was seen more than once but under ten times. The rearrangement joins TRBV6-1 to TRBJ1-2; D call uncertain. Between the trimmed V and J ends, which lost 7 bases and 6 bases, there was a span of 15 bases. Germline lookup yields CDR1 MNHNS and CDR2 SASEGT. There are 13 residues in the CDR3. The CDR3 DNA follows: TGTGCCAGCACCGTTATCGGCATAGATGGCTACACCTTC. This encodes CASTVIGIDGYTF.

This clone was observed a handful of times. As DNA, the CDR3 is TGCAGCGTTGAAGATCAGGGGAACGGGGCGGCTTTCTTT. It yields the protein CSVEDQGNGAAFF. The rearrangement links TRBV29-1 to TRBJ1-1; TRBD1 is a possible D gene (6 bases). V lost 0 bases and J 11 bases, leaving 16 bases between the germline ends. Per germline, CDR1 SQVTM and CDR2 ANQGSEA. This CDR3 comprises 13 residues.

The chain couples TRBV6-5 to TRBJ2-7; D is perhaps TRBD1 or TRBD2 (5 bases each). The V end lost 2 bases, the J end lost 2 bases, and 13 bases lay between the germline ends. Germline V gene sequence: CDR1 MNHEY, CDR2 SVGAGI. The CDR3 runs to 15 residues. Here the CDR3 reads CASSYPGRLAYEQYF. The CDR3 DNA sequence: TGTGCCAGCAGTTACCCGGGGCGGCTGGCCTACGAGCAGTACTTC.

This clone has a handful of counts. The chain uses TRBV2 and TRBJ2-7; 9 nucleotides match TRBD1. The CDR3 is 13 amino acids. V lost 7 bases to trimming and J lost 4 bases; unmatched junction nucleotides: 5. The V gene's germline CDR1 is SNHLY and CDR2 FYNNEI. DNA of the CDR3: TGTGCCAGCAAGTACAGGGGGCTTTACGAGCAGTACTTC. This gives the protein CASKYRGLYEQYF.

This clone has just a few counts. The chain recombines TRBV29-1 with TRBJ2-2; 7 nucleotides agree with TRBD1. CDR3 size: 15 residues. J gave up 2 bases and V 6 bases, and 9 bases lay outside the gene matches. Germline CDR1 and CDR2: SQVTM and ANQGSEA. The CDR3 loop reads CSVHRTGANTGELFF. The CDR3 coding sequence is TGCAGCGTCCACAGGACAGGTGCTAACACCGGGGAGCTGTTTTTT.

As to this clone: This CDR3 is also generated by other DNA sequences in the sample. The genes are TRBV5-1 and TRBJ2-3, with 11 bases lining up with TRBD2. This CDR3 contains 16 residues. Per the germline V gene, CDR1 is SGHRS and CDR2 is YFSETQ. V dropped 4 bases and J dropped 0; count of bases not matched to a gene: 4. The CDR3 sequence is CASSTGLAGSTDTQYF. The CDR3 region has the DNA TGCGCCAGCAGCACCGGACTAGCGGGTAGCACAGATACGCAGTATTTT.

This sequence joins TRBV6-5 and TRBJ1-1, with 7 bases fitting TRBD1. From germline, CDR1 is MNHEY and CDR2 SVGAGI. Unmatched junction bases numbered 8, after V lost 2 bases and J lost 5 bases. The CDR3 extends over 15 amino acids. The DNA for the CDR3 is TGTGCCAGCAGTTACGGGTCAGGGGGAGGGACTGAAGCTTTCTTT. Its translation is CASSYGSGGGTEAFF.

The genes are TRBV6-5 and TRBJ2-3, with 9 bases that match TRBD2. The CDR3 contains 16 residues. Germline V lookup: CDR1 MNHEY, CDR2 SVGAGI. After removal of 4 bases from V and 2 bases from J, the junction contained 7 bases not matched to a gene. The CDR3 sequence: CASSSTASGATDTQYF. CDR3 coding DNA: TGTGCCAGCAGTTCTACGGCTAGCGGGGCCACAGATACGCAGTATTTT.

The chain has TRBV6-5 and TRBJ2-6; no clear D gene. With 7 bases removed from V and 0 bases from J, the gap between germline ends came to 10 bases. Germline V gene lookup returns CDR1 MNHEY and CDR2 SVGAGI. The CDR3 has 15 residues. CDR3 nucleotides: TGTGCCAGCACTACCCGGATCTCTGGGGCCAACGTCCTGACTTTC. Protein sequence: CASTTRISGANVLTF.

The V call is TRBV14, the J call TRBJ2-5, with D possibly TRBD1 on 6 matching bases. This CDR3 is 14 amino acids long. Trimming took off 4 bases at V and 5 bases at J, with 14 bases between the two ends. Germline V lookup: CDR1 SGHDN, CDR2 FVKESK. The CDR3 DNA follows: TGTGCCAGCAGCCGTCGAAGGGGGTCGGAGACCCAGTACTTC. Amino acids: CASSRRRGSETQYF.

V is TRBV19 and J is TRBJ2-2, with 7 bases fitting TRBD2. With V trimmed by 9 bases and J by 3 bases, 1 base remained unmatched. The germline CDR1 and CDR2 sequences are LNHDA and SQIVND (reference sequence). There are 12 residues in the CDR3. The CDR3 sequence is CASRGDTGELFF. Written as DNA, the CDR3 is TGTGCCAGCCGGGGGGACACCGGGGAGCTGTTTTTT.

DNA for the CDR3: TGTGCCACCGGACCCAATTCCTACAATGAGCAGTTCTTC. Residues: CATGPNSYNEQFF. This chain joins TRBV6-5 and TRBJ2-1; D ambiguous. Trimming took off 10 bases at V and 1 base at J, with 11 bases between the two ends. This CDR3 has 13 residues. Germline lookup yields CDR1 MNHEY and CDR2 SVGAGI.

The chain uses TRBV5-8 and TRBJ1-5; a possible D gene is TRBD1 (5 bases). V lost 0 bases and J lost 4, with 20 bases in between. The V gene's germline CDR1 is SGHTS and CDR2 YDEGEE. The CDR3 is 18 residues long. The CDR3 DNA reads TGTGCCAGCAGCTTGGCGATTGTAAAACAGGCCCGGAATCAGCCCCAGCATTTT. Its translation: CASSLAIVKQARNQPQHF.

The chain employs TRBV28 and TRBJ2-2, with D possibly being TRBD1 or TRBD2 (5 bases each). Deletions cut 8 bases from V and 1 base from J, with 8 bases between. Per the germline V gene, CDR1 is MDHEN and CDR2 is SYDVKM. The CDR3 covers 13 residues. CDR3 sequence reads: CASGGGNTGELFF. The DNA for the CDR3 is TGTGCCAGCGGTGGGGGGAACACCGGGGAGCTGTTTTTT.